This is a list of T cell receptor beta chains from one sample in a study of blood T cell repertoires in COVID-19. Measured with immunoSEQ multiplex PCR; TCRdb has only the in-frame clones, and not every one. Of hundreds of thousands of clones in the sample, roughly 87% were seen once. The sample comprised PBMCs or T cells enriched from blood (not recorded which). Receptors originate from a woman in her 30s who had recovered from COVID-19. Both conserved end residues are part of each CDR3. D genes are given only for firm matches. Only some rows state a clone size, as once, few, many or a class for expanded clones.

>NA|TRBV6-4|NA|TRBJ2-7
TGTGCCAGCAGTGACCCCCAACCGGGGTACCTTAGAACCTACGAGCAGTACTTC
CASSDPQPGYLRTYEQYF
>NA|TRBV28|NA|TRBJ2-7
TGTGCCAGCAGTTTGGTGGGGGGCTCCTACGAGCAGTACTTC
CASSLVGGSYEQYF
>NA|TRBV28|TRBD2|TRBJ2-3
TGTGCCAGCAGTTCTAGCGGGAGAAGAGGCACAGATACGCAGTATTTT
CASSSSGRRGTDTQYF
>NA|TRBV2|NA|TRBJ1-1
TGTGCCAGCAAACAAGGCTTAGAGGGAACTGAAGCTTTCTTT
CASKQGLEGTEAFF
>once|TRBV29-1|NA|TRBJ2-7
TGCAGCGTTGTTCAAGGGGCCGAGCAGTACTTC
CSVVQGAEQYF
>NA|TRBV27|TRBD1|TRBJ2-2
TGTGCCAGCAGTTGGGACAGGGGCTTTTTGACCGGGGAGCTGTTTTTT
CASSWDRGFLTGELFF
>NA|TRBV6-5|NA|TRBJ1-1
TGTGCCAGCAGTTACTCGAGAATTCGGAACACTGAAGCTTTCTTT
CASSYSRIRNTEAFF
>NA|TRBV21-1|NA|TRBJ2-7
TGTGCCAGCAGCTTCATTGAGGACTTCTACGAGCAGTACTTC
CASSFIEDFYEQYF
>NA|TRBV5-4|NA|TRBJ2-1
TGTGCCAGCAGCTTTTCCCGGGACATCCTTTACAATGAGCAGTTCTTC
CASSFSRDILYNEQFF
>NA|TRBV9|NA|TRBJ2-4
TGTGCCAGCCGCTCTACAACGGGGGATCAGTACTTC
CASRSTTGDQYF
>NA|TRBV3-1/TRBV3-2|NA|TRBJ1-2
TGTGCCAGCAGCGCGCGAGGAGGCTACACCTTC
CASSARGGYTF
>few|TRBV5-1|NA|TRBJ2-1
TGCGCCAGCAGCTTGGACAGGAGCTCCTACAATGAGCAGTTCTTC
CASSLDRSSYNEQFF
>NA|TRBV7-2|NA|TRBJ2-3
TGTGCCAGCAGCTTAGTAAGCCGAGCGCTGAGCACAGATACGCAGTATTTT
CASSLVSRALSTDTQYF
>once|TRBV9|TRBD1|TRBJ1-2
TGTGCCAGCGGGACAGGTTATTATGGCTACACCTTC
CASGTGYYGYTF
>NA|TRBV13|TRBD2|TRBJ2-6
TGTGCCAGCAGCCCCCGGGGACTAGCGGGCTTCTCTGGGGCCAACGTCCTGACTTTC
CASSPRGLAGFSGANVLTF
>NA|TRBV5-6|NA|TRBJ2-7
TGTGCCAGCAGCTTTAGGCTTAGAGGCACCTACGAGCAGTACTTC
CASSFRLRGTYEQYF